This section outlines one TCR beta chain sequence together with its context. This clonotype has only one observation. It lacks a known antigen. Because it lacks the conserved phenylalanine or tryptophan at the end, this CDR3 is likely a read error. Because the CDR3's place on the DNA is in doubt, the DNA is left out and the CDR3 is given as listed by TCRdb. Amplification of TCR beta CDR3 regions was carried out from RNA transcripts. The TCR CDR3 was subjected to a first round of RT-PCR using the HTBI primer set and the Qiagen OneStep RT-PCR kit. Libraries were constructed in a second round of multiplex PCR, after which size selection and purification were performed. Paired-end sequencing of the libraries was performed with 100 bp reads on an Illumina HiSeq2000. The published analysis was carried out like this. Raw data were processed with SOAPnuke, discarding reads with adapters, uncalled bases, mean Phred below 15, or no exact constant-primer or identifier match. COPE v1.2.5 was used to merge high-quality paired reads, and clonotypes were defined as unique nucleotide sequences. Clonotypes were aligned to IMGT TRBV, TRBD and TRBJ reference segments using MiTCR v1.1. Analysis was restricted to V-J combinations with a frequency above 0.0001, which covered over 98% of repertoires. A TCS score was defined as the ratio of F50 (clonal expansion) to E x V (chaos), with BLOSUM62-based TCRdist applied between CDR3 peptides within each V-J. Welch's t-statistics and random forest reduced roughly 500 V-J features to about 13, which were used in a naive Bayes classifier (R e1071). The similarity between thyroid and blood repertoires was quantified using the Morisita-Horn index. In TCRdb, the public reads were trimmed at Q25 with fastp and aligned with MiXCR, with productive beta chains retained. Here each entry gathers all rows of one CDR3 protein and keeps the most common genes and DNA. The V and J calls, along with clone size, are taken from TCRdb and not from the paper's own processing. Here the sample has roughly 500,000 distinct CDR3 sequences; about 45% occur a single time. Around 44% of the sample goes to the ten largest clones.

The germline V gene yields MNHEY for CDR1 and SVGAGI for CDR2. The CDR3 length equals 10 residues, ends included. Any patient with an uncontrolled infection, another autoimmune disease, pregnancy or lactation was excluded. Diagnoses were established on the basis of clinical symptoms, serum thyroxine and TRAb, thyroid ultrasound, and orbital computed tomography. Trizol reagent was used to extract total RNA, and RNA quality was then checked on an Agilent 2100 Bioanalyzer. This entry belongs to a study of T cells in Graves' hyperthyroidism and ophthalmopathy (dated by TCRdb to between 2018 and 2021). About the study as a whole: A discovery cohort of about 95 patients, roughly 40 with Graves' ophthalmopathy and over 55 with stable Graves' hyperthyroidism, was used to find distinguishing TCR V-J signatures. Once sampling was done, hyperthyroidism patients were given methimazole at a starting dose of 30 mg daily, whereas ophthalmopathy patients were given high-dose intravenous methylprednisolone. The roughly 91 discovery patients were randomly divided into training and test sets at a 7:3 ratio. Thyroid tissue and blood T-cell repertoires from about six Graves' hyperthyroidism patients were also compared in the study. The paper describes TCR Vbeta CDR3 sequencing of 120 to 150 peripheral blood samples, made up of around 41 ophthalmopathy patients, some 76 hyperthyroidism patients and 17 progressor patients. Prospective prediction of ophthalmopathy was tested in an independent validation cohort of approximately 19 hyperthyroidism patients and 17 patients who later progressed to ophthalmopathy. What the authors observed across the whole study: Most expanded thyroid clonotypes (frequency above 0.001) were also found in blood, which suggests that blood repertoires may mirror thyroid immune responses. Sample size was not statistically predetermined, and blinding of investigators to group allocation was not performed. Ophthalmopathy was separated from stable hyperthyroidism by a 13 V-J signature model, with 87.88% sensitivity and about 81% specificity obtained in cross-validation and 80%/75% obtained in testing. In validation, progression to ophthalmopathy was predicted by the model with 70.59% sensitivity and just over 72% specificity, a median of approximately 6.5 months before onset.

Material: peripheral blood or thyroid tissue (not recorded which). Recombination connected TRBV6-5 to TRBJ1-1; no check of the table's D call, TRBD1, against the DNA was made. This receptor was identified in an adult woman with Graves' disease, either hyperthyroidism or ophthalmopathy (not recorded which). This receptor has the CDR3 CASSHGTAYY.